The TCR beta chain described here comes from a study of identical twins. The CDR3 sequence is 17 residues long. The ends were cut back, 1 base at V and 3 bases at J, with 20 bases in the middle. Germline CDR1 is DFQATT and CDR2 is SNEGSKA (reference sequence). Broader study findings: Weaker excess twin sharing was observed in beta out-of-frame sequences. Whereas memory repertoires showed no such difference, abundant cord blood beta clonotypes carried fewer insertions.

Through template switching, a universal primer site was introduced, and the cDNA contained unique molecular identifiers. Using its own MiXCR run on the 5' RACE reads, TCRdb lists one record per CDR3 protein. This sample yields 1.5 million to 2 million distinct CDR3 sequences, of which under 35% are seen a single time; around 0.25% belongs to the top ten. This clonotype has only a few counts. Its antigen remains unidentified. The receptor comes from a newborn girl in good health. Sequencing input: cord blood. The gene calls are TRBV20-1 and TRBJ2-3, with a weak D call TRBD1 (5 bases). CDR3 region: CSARAFLRTLGTDTQYF. The CDR3 DNA reads as TGCAGTGCTAGAGCCTTCCTCCGGACACTCGGGACAGATACGCAGTATTTT.